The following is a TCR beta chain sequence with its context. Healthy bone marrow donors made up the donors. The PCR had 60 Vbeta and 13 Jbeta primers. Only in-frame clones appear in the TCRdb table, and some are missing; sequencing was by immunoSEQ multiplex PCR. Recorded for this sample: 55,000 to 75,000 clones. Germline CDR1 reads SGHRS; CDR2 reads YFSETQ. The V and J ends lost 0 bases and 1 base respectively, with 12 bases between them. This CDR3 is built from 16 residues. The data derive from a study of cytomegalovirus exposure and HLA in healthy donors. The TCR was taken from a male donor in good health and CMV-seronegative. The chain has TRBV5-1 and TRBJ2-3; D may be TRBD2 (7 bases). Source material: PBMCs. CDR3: CASSLDTGRGTDTQYF. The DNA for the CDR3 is TGCGCCAGCAGCTTGGATACAGGGAGGGGCACAGATACGCAGTATTTT.